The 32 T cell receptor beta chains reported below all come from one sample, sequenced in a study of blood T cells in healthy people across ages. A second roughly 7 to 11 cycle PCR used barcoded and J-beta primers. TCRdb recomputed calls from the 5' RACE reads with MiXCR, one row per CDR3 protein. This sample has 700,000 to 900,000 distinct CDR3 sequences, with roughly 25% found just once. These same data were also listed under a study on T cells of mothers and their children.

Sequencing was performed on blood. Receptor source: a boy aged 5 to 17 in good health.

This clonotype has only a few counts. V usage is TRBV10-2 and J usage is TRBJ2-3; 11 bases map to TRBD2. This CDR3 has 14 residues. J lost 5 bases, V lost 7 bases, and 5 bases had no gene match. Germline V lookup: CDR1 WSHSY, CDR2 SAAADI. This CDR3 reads CASTETSGVDTQYF. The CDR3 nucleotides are TGCGCCAGCACCGAGACTAGCGGGGTAGATACGCAGTATTTT.

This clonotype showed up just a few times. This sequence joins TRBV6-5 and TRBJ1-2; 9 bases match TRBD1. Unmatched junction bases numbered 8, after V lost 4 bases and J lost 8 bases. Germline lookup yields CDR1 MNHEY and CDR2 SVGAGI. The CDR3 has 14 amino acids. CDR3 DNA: TGTGCCAGCAGTTTCACAGGGGGCGGAGGAGGCTACACCTTC. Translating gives CASSFTGGGGGYTF.

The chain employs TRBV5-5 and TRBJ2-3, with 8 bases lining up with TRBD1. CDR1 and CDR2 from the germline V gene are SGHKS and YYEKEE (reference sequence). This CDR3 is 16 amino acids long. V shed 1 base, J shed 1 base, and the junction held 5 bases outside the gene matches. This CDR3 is CASSLWAGGGTDTQYF. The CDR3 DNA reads TGTGCCAGCAGCTTGTGGGCAGGGGGCGGCACAGATACGCAGTATTTT.

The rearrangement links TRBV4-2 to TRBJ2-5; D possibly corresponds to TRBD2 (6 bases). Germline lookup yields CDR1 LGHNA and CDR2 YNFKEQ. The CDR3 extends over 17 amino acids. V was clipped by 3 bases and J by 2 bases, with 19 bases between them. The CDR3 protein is CASSQATGTVLQETQYF. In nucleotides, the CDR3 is TGTGCCAGCAGCCAGGCTACCGGGACTGTCCTTCAAGAGACCCAGTACTTC.

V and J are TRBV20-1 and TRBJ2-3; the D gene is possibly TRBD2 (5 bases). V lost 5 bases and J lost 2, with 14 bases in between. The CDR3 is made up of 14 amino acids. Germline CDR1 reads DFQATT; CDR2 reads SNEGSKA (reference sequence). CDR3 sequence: CSAPEGGYTDTQYF. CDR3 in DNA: TGCAGTGCTCCCGAAGGAGGCTACACAGATACGCAGTATTTT.

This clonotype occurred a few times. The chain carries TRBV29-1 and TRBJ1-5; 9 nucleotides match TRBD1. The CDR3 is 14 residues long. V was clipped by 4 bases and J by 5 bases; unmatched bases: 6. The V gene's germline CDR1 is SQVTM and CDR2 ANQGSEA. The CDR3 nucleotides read TGCAGCGTTGCCCTTGGACAGGGGCATCAGCCCCAGCATTTT. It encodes CSVALGQGHQPQHF.

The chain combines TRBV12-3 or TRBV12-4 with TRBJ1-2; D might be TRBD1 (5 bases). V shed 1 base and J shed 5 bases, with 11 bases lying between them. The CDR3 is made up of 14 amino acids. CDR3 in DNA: TGTGCCAGCAGTTTAGGCAGGGTTTTATATGGCTACACCTTC. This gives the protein CASSLGRVLYGYTF.

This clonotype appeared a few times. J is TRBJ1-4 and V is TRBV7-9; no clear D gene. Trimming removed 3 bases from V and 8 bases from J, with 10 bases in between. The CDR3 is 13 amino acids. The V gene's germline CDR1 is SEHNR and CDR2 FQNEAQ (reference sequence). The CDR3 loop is CASSFDVWEKLFF. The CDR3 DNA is TGTGCCAGCAGCTTTGATGTATGGGAAAAACTGTTTTTT.

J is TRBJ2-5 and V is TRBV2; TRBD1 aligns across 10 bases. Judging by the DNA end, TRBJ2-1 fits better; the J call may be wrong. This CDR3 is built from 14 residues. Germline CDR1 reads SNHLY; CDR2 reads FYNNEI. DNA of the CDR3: TGTGCCAGCAGTTCACGACAGGGGGCAAATGAGCAGTTCTTC. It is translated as CASSSRQGANEQFF.

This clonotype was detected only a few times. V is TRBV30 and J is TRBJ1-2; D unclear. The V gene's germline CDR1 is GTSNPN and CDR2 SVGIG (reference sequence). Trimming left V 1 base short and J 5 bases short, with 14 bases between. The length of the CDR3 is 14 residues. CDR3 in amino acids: CAWSGTTLNYGYTF. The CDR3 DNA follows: TGTGCCTGGAGTGGCACGACTTTAAATTATGGCTACACCTTC.

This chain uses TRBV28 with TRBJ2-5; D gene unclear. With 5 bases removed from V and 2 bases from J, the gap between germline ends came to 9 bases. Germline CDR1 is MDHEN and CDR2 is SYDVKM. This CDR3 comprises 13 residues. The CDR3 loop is CASSLPPQETQYF. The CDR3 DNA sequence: TGTGCCAGCAGTCTGCCTCCTCAAGAGACCCAGTACTTC.

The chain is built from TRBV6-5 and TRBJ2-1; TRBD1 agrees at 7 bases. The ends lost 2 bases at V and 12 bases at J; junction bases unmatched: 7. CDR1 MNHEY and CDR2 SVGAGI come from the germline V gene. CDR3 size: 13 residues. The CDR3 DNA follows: TGTGCCAGCAGTTACCGGGACAGAAAATCGCAGTTCTTC. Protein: CASSYRDRKSQFF.

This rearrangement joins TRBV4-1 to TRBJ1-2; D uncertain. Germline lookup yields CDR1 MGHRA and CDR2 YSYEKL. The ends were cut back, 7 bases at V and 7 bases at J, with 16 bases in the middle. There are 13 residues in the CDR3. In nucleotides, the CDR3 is TGCGCCAGCACCCGCGACGAGGGAAGTGGCTACACCTTC. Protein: CASTRDEGSGYTF.

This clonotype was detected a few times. The CDR3 nucleotides read TGCGCCAGCAGCTTGGGCAGGTCGACCCGTTCTGGGGCCAACGTCCTGACTTTC. Its protein product is CASSLGRSTRSGANVLTF. J is TRBJ2-6 and V is TRBV5-1; D not certain. Germline V CDR1 and CDR2: SGHRS, YFSETQ. The CDR3 extends over 18 amino acids. Trimming took off 0 bases at V and 1 base at J, with 14 bases between the two ends.

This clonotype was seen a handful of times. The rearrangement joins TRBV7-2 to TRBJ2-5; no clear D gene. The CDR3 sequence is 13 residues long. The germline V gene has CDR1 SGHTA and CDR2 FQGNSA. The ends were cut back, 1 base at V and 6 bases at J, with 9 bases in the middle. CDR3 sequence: CASSLGGRKTQYF. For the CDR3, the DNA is TGTGCCAGCAGCTTAGGTGGCAGGAAGACCCAGTACTTC.

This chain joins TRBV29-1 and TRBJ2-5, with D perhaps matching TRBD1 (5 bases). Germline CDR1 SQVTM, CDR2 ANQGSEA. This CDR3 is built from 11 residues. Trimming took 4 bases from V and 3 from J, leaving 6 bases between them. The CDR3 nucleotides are TGCAGCGTTGCCAGGGAAGAGACCCAGTACTTC. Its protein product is CSVAREETQYF. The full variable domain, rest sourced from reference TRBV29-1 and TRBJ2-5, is SAVISQKPSRDICQRGTSLTIQCQVDSQVTMMFWYRQQPGQSLTLIATANQGSEATYESGFVIDKFPISRPNLTFSTLTVSNMSPEDSSIYLCSVAREETQYFGPGTRLLVL.

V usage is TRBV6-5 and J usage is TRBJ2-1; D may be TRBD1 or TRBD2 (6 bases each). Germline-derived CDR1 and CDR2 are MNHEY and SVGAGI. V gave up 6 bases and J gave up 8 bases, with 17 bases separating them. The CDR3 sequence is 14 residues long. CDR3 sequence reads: CASSLGGDNHEQFF. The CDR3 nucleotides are TGTGCCAGCAGCCTCGGAGGGGACAACCATGAGCAGTTCTTC.

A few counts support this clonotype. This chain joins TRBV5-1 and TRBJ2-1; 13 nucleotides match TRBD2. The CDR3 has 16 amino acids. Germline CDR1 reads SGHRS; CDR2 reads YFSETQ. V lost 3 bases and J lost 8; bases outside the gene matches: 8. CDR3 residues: CASSSGLAGPRDEQFF. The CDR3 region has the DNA TGCGCCAGCAGCTCGGGACTAGCGGGGCCCCGGGATGAGCAGTTCTTC.

CDR3 nucleotide sequence: TGCGCCAGCAGCTTTGGGGCTAGCGGGGGGCTAAGCTCCTACGAGCAGTACTTC. This translates into CASSFGASGGLSSYEQYF. The V gene is TRBV5-1, the J gene TRBJ2-7; the match to TRBD2 covers 11 bases. Per the germline V gene, CDR1 is SGHRS and CDR2 is YFSETQ. CDR3 length: 18 amino acids. J lost 0 bases, V lost 2 bases, and 10 bases had no gene match.

CDR3 sequence: CAKEPSQGEETQYF. CDR3 coding DNA: TGTGCCAAGGAACCGTCCCAGGGGGAAGAGACCCAGTACTTC. This rearrangement joins TRBV2 to TRBJ2-5, with 7 bases that match TRBD1. The length of the CDR3 is 14 residues. With V trimmed by 10 bases and J by 3 bases, 11 bases remained unmatched. Germline assignment: CDR1 SNHLY and CDR2 FYNNEI.

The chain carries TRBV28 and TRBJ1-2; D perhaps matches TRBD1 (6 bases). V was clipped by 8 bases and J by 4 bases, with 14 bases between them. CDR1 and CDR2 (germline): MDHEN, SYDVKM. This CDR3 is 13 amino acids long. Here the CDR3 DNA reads TGTGCCAGCCTCGCAGGGGCGATCTATGGCTACACCTTC. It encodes CASLAGAIYGYTF.

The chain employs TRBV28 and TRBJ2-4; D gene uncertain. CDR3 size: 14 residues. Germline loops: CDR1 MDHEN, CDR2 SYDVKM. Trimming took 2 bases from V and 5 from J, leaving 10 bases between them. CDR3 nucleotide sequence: TGTGCCAGCAGTTTAAGCAGTCCTCAAAACATTCAGTACTTC. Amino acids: CASSLSSPQNIQYF.

CDR3 sequence (DNA): TGCGCCAGCAGCGACTTAAGGAAGGGGGCGAGCAATCAGCCCCAGCATTTT. It translates to CASSDLRKGASNQPQHF. The chain combines TRBV4-1 with TRBJ1-5; 7 nucleotides line up with TRBD1. The germline V gene has CDR1 MGHRA and CDR2 YSYEKL. Trimming at V came to 5 bases and at J to 1 base, leaving 11 bases not matched to a gene. There are 17 residues in the CDR3.

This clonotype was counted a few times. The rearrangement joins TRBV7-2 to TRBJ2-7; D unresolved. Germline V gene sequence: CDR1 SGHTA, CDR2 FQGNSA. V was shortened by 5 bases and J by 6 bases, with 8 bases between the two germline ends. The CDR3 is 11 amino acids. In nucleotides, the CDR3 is TGTGCCAGCAGCCCGGCCCTCGAGCAGTACTTC. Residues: CASSPALEQYF.

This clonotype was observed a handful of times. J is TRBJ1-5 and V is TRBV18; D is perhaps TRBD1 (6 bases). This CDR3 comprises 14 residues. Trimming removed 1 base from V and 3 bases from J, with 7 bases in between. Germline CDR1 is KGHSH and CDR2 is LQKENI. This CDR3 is CASSPQGVNQPQHF. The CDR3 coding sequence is TGTGCCAGCTCACCACAGGGGGTCAATCAGCCCCAGCATTTT.

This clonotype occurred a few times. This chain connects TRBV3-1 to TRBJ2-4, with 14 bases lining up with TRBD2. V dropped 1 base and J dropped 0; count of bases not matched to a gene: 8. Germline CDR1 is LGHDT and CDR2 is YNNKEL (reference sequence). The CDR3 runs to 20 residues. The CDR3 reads CASSQGLAGGHGLAKNIQYF. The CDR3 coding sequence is TGTGCCAGCAGCCAAGGACTAGCGGGGGGGCACGGCCTAGCCAAAAACATTCAGTACTTC.

This CDR3 reads CASSRPGLALHEQFF. The CDR3 region has the DNA TGTGCCAGCAGCCGACCGGGACTAGCTCTACATGAGCAGTTCTTC. The J gene is TRBJ2-5, the V gene TRBV11-1; 9 positions agree with TRBD2. The end of the DNA aligns better with TRBJ2-1, so the J call may be wrong. Per the germline V gene, CDR1 is SGHAT and CDR2 is FQDESV (reference sequence). The CDR3 contains 15 residues.

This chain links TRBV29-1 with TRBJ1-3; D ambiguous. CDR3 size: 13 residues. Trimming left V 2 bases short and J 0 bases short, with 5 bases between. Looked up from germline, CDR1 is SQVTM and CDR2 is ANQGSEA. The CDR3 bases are TGCAGCGTTGAACAGGACTCTGGAAACACCATATATTTT. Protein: CSVEQDSGNTIYF.

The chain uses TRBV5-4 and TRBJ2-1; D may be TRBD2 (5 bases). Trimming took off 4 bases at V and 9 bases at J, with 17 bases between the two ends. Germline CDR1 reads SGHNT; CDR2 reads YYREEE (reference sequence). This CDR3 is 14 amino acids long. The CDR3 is CASSLRSSPGEQFF. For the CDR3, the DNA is TGTGCCAGCAGCCTGCGGTCTAGCCCGGGTGAGCAGTTCTTC. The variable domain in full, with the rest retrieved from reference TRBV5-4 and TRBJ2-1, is ETGVTQSPTHLIKTRGQQVTLRCSSQSGHNTVSWYQQALGQGPQFIFQYYREEENGRGNFPPRFSGLQFPNYSSELNVNALELDDSALYLCASSLRSSPGEQFFGPGTRLTVL.

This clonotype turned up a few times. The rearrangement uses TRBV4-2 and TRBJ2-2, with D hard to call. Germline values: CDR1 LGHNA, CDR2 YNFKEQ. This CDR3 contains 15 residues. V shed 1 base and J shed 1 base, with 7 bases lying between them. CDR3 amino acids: CASSQAPGNTGELFF. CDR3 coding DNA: TGTGCCAGCAGCCAAGCCCCGGGGAACACCGGGGAGCTGTTTTTT.

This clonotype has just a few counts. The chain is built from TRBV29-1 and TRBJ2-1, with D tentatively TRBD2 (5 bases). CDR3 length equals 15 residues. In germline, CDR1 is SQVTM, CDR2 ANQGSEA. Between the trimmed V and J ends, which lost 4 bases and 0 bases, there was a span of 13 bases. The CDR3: CSVGGEGSSYNEQFF. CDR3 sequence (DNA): TGCAGCGTTGGGGGAGAGGGCAGCTCCTACAATGAGCAGTTCTTC.

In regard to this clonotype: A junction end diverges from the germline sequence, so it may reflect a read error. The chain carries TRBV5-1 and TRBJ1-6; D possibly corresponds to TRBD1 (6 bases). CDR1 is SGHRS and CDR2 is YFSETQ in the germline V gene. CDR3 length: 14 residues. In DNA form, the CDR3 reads TGCGCCGGCAGGGCCGGGACACAGAGTTCACCCCTCCACTTT. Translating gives CAGRAGTQSSPLHF.